This T cell receptor beta chain was obtained from a study of blood T cell repertoires in COVID-19. Study-level background: COVID-19 samples, acute and convalescent, were from the United States, Italy and Spain.

The V gene's germline CDR1 is SGDLS and CDR2 YYNGEE. The CDR3 is made up of 15 amino acids. Trimming shortened V by 4 bases and J by 9 bases, and 20 bases separated the two germline ends. Per the authors' pipeline: Amplification of reference gene primers was used by the study to estimate nucleated cell counts. TCRdb's copy holds only in-frame clones and misses some; the assay was immunoSEQ multiplex PCR. Clone size and V and J calls were adopted from that table, with D and trimming inferred from the DNA. The table shows about 78,000 clones, with roughly 87% occurring only once. The chain uses TRBV9 and TRBJ2-1; D is ambiguous. Sequencing was done on a sample of peripheral blood. The origin of this receptor is a woman between 45 and 65 years old in a cohort sampled during active COVID-19. The CDR3 nucleotides are TGTGCCAGCAGCCCCGTAGTACTCCTCTCCGGTGAGCAGTTCTTC. Its translation: CASSPVVLLSGEQFF.